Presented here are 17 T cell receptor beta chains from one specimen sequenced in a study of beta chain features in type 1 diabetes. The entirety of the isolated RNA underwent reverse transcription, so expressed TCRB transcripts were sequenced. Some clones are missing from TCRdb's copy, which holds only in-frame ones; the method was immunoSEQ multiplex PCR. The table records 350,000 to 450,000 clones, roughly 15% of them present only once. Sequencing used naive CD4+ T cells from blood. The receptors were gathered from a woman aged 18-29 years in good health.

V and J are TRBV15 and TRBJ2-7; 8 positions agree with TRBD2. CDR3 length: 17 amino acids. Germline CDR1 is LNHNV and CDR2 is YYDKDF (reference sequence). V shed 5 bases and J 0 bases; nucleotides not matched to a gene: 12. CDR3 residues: CATSLGERGPDSYEQYF. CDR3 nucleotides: TGTGCCACCAGCCTAGGGGAGCGGGGGCCCGACTCCTACGAGCAGTACTTC.

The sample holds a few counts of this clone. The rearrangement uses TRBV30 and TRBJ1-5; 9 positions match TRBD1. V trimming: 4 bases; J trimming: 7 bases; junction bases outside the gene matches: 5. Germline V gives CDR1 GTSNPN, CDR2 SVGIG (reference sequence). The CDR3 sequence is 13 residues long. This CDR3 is CAWTGQGKQPQHF. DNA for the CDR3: TGTGCCTGGACTGGACAGGGGAAACAGCCCCAGCATTTT.

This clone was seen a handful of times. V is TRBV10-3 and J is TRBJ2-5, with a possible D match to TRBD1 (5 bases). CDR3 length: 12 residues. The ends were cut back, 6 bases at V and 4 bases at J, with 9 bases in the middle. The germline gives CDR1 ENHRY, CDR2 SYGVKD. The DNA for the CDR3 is TGTGCCATCAGGGGTCAGGGAGAGACCCAGTACTTC. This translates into CAIRGQGETQYF.

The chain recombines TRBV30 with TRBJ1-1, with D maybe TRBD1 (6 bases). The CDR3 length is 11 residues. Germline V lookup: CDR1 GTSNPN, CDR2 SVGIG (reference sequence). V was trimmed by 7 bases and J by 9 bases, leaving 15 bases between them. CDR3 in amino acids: CASRDTSKAFF. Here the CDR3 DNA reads TGTGCCTCCCGGGACACTTCTAAAGCTTTCTTT.

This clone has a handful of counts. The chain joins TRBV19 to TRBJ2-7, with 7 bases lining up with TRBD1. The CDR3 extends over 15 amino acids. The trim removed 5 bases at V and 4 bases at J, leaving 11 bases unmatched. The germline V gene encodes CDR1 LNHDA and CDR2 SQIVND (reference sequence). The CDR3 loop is CASSASSGTVYEQYF. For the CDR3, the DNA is TGTGCCAGTAGTGCAAGCTCCGGGACAGTTTACGAGCAGTACTTC.

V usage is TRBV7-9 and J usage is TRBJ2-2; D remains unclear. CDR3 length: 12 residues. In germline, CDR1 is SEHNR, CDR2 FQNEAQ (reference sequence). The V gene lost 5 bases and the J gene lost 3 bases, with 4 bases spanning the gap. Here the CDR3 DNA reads TGTGCCAGCAGCCTCCACACCGGGGAGCTGTTTTTT. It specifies CASSLHTGELFF. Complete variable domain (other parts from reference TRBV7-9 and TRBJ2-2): DTGVSQNPRHKITKRGQNVTFRCDPISEHNRLYWYRQTLGQGPEFLTYFQNEAQLEKSRLLSDRFSAERPKGSFSTLEIQRTEQGDSAMYLCASSLHTGELFFGEGSRLTVL.

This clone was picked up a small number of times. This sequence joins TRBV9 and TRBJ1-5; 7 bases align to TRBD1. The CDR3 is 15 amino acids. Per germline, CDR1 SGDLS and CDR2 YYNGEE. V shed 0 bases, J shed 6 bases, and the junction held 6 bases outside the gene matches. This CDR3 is CASSVEATGFQPQHF. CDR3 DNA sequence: TGTGCCAGCAGCGTAGAAGCGACAGGGTTTCAGCCCCAGCATTTT.

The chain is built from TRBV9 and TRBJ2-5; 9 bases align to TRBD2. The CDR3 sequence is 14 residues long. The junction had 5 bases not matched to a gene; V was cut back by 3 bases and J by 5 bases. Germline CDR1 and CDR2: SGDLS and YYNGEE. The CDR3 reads CASSGSGSWETQYF. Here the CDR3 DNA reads TGTGCCAGCAGCGGTAGCGGGAGTTGGGAGACCCAGTACTTC.

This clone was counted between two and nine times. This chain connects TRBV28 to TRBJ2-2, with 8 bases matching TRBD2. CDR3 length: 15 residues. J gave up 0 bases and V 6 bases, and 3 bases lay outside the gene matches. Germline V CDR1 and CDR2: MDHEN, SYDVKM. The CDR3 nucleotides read TGTGCCAGCAGACGAGCGGGAGCGAACACCGGGGAGCTGTTTTTT. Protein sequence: CASRRAGANTGELFF.

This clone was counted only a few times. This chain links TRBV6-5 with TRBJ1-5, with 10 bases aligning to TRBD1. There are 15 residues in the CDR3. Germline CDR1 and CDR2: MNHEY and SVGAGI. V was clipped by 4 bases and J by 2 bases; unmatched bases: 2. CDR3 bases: TGTGCCAGCAGTTTCGGGACAGGGGGCAATCAGCCCCAGCATTTT. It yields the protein CASSFGTGGNQPQHF.

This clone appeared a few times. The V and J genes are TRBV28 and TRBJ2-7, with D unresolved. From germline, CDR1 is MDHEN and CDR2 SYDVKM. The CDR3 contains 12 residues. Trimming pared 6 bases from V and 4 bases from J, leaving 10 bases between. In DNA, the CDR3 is TGTGCCAGCAGGCTGACTGGTTACGAGCAGTACTTC. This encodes CASRLTGYEQYF. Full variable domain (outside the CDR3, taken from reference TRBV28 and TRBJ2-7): DVKVTQSSRYLVKRTGEKVFLECVQDMDHENMFWYRQDPGLGLRLIYFSYDVKMKEKGDIPEGYSVSREKKERFSLILESASTNQTSMYLCASRLTGYEQYFGPGTRLTVT.

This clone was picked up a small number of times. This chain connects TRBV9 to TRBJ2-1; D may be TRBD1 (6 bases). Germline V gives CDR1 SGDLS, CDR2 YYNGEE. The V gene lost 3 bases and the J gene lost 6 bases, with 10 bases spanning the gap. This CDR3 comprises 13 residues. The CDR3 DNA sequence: TGTGCCAGCAGCGCCCGGACAGCCAATGAGCAGTTCTTC. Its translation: CASSARTANEQFF. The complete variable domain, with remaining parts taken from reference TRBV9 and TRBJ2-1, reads DSGVTQTPKHLITATGQRVTLRCSPRSGDLSVYWYQQSLDQGLQFLIQYYNGEERAKGNILERFSAQQFPDLHSELNLSSLELGDSALYFCASSARTANEQFFGPGTRLTVL.

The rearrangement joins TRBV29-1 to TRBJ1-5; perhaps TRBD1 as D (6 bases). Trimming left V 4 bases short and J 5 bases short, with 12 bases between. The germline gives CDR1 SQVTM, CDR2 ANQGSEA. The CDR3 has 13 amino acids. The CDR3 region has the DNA TGCAGCGTTGTTATGACAGGCGATCAGCCCCAGCATTTT. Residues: CSVVMTGDQPQHF.

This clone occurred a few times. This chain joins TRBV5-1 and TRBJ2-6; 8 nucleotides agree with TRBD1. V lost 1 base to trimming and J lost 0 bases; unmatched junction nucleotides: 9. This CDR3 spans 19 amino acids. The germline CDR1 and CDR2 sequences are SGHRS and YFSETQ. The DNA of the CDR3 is TGCGCCAGCAGCTTGTGGCTTGGACAGGGAAGCTCTGGGGCCAACGTCCTGACTTTC. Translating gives CASSLWLGQGSSGANVLTF.

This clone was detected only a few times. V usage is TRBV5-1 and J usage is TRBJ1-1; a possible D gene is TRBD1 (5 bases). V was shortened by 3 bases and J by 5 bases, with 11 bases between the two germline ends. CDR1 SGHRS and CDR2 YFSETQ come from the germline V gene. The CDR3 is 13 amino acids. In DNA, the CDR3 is TGCGCCAGCAGCTGGGGGGATTCAACTGAAGCTTTCTTT. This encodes CASSWGDSTEAFF.

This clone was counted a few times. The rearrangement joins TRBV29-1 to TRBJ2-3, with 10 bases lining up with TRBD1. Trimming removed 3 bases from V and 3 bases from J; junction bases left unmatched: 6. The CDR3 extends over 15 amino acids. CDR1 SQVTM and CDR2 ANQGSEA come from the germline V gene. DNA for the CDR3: TGCAGCGTTGAGGAAGCGGGACAGGGGACAGATACGCAGTATTTT. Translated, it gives CSVEEAGQGTDTQYF.

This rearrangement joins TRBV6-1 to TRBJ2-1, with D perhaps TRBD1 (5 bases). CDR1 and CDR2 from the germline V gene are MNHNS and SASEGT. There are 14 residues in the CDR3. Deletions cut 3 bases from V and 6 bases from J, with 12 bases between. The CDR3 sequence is CASSEQGGSNEQFF. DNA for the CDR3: TGTGCCAGCAGTGAGCAGGGTGGAAGCAATGAGCAGTTCTTC.